The T cell receptor beta chain under discussion was sequenced for a study of blood T cells in healthy people across ages. The CDR3 runs 14 residues. V lost 1 base and J 4 bases, leaving 10 bases between the germline ends. Regarding the study as a whole: It was not known whether donors were CMV positive (a possible confounder of expanded clonotype changes). When set beside aged donors, long-lived donors presented more naive CD4+ cells and higher diversity. Naive and antigen-experienced cells were not separated, limiting conclusive comparison.

Sample-barcoded 5' priming and a J-beta primer mix drove a second PCR of roughly 7 to 11 cycles. Template switching added a 12-random-nucleotide identifier to every cDNA molecule. TCRdb re-derived calls from the 5' RACE reads in MiXCR, one entry per CDR3 protein. The table records 700,000 to 950,000 distinct CDR3 sequences, roughly 47% of them present only once. Note on this clonotype: Its antigen is unidentified.

V gene TRBV12-3 or TRBV12-4 combines with J gene TRBJ2-5; tentative D call: TRBD1 (5 bases). Sequencing input: blood. This receptor was identified in a woman aged 60-75 years in good health. The chain's CDR3 is CASSLGRVGETQYF. Here the CDR3 DNA reads TGTGCCAGCAGTTTAGGCAGGGTGGGAGAGACCCAGTACTTC.